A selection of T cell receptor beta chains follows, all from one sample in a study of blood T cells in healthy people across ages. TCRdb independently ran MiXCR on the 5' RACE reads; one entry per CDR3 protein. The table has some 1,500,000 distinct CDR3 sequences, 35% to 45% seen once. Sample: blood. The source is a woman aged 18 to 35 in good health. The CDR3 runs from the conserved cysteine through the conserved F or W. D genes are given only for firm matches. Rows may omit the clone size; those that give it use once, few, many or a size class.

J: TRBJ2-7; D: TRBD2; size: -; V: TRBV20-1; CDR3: CSASRLAGGSYEQYF; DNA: TGCAGTGCTTCTCGACTAGCGGGAGGTTCCTACGAGCAGTACTTC
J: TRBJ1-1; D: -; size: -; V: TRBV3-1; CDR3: CASSFEQNEAFF; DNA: TGTGCCAGCAGCTTCGAACAGAATGAAGCTTTCTTT
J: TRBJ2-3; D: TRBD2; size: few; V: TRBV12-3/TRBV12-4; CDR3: CASSFLAGGVDTQYF; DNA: TGTGCCAGCAGTTTTCTAGCGGGGGGGGTCGATACGCAGTATTTT
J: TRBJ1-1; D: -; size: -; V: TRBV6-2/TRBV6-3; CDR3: CASSYSKARDEAFF; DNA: TGTGCCAGCAGTTACTCGAAGGCTCGCGATGAAGCTTTCTTT
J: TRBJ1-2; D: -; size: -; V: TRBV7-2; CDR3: CASSLAPGSYYGYTF; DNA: TGTGCCAGCAGCTTAGCCCCGGGATCCTACTATGGCTACACCTTC
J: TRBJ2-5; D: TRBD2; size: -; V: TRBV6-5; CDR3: CASRQAGGPNEQYF; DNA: TGTGCCAGCAGGCAAGCGGGAGGGCCAAATGAGCAGTACTTC
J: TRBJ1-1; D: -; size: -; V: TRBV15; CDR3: CATSRDRVDSLEAFF; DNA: TGTGCCACCAGCAGAGATCGGGTGGACAGCCTTGAAGCTTTCTTT
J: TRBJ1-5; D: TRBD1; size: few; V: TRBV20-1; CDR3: CSAPWTGTSSNQPQHF; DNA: TGCAGTGCTCCCTGGACAGGGACGTCGAGCAATCAGCCCCAGCATTTT
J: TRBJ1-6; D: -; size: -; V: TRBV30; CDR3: CAWRDGGGNSPLHF; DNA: TGTGCCTGGAGAGACGGAGGGGGTAATTCACCCCTCCACTTT
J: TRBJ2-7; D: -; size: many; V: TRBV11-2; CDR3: CASSLSREQYF; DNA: TGTGCCAGCAGCTTATCCCGGGAGCAGTACTTC
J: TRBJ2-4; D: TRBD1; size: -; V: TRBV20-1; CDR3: CSARPGQGAKQYF; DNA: TGCAGTGCTAGGCCGGGACAGGGGGCCAAGCAGTACTTC
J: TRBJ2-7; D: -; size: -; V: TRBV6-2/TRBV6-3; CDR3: CASSYAQARTYEQYF; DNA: TGTGCCAGCAGTTATGCACAGGCCAGAACCTACGAGCAGTACTTC
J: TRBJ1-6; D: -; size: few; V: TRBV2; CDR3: CASSDDNSPLHF; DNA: TGTGCCAGCAGCGACGACAACTCACCCCTCCACTTT
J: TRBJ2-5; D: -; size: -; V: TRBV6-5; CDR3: CASSDGHRYNEQYF; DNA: TGTGCCAGCAGTGACGGACACCGATACAATGAGCAGTACTTC
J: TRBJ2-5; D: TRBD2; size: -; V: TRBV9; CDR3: CASSVAGLAYNEQYF; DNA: TGTGCCAGCAGCGTAGCAGGACTAGCTTACAATGAGCAGTACTTC
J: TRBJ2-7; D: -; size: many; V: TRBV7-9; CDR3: CASSLGGKDEQYF; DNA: TGTGCCAGCAGCTTAGGTGGGAAAGACGAGCAGTACTTC
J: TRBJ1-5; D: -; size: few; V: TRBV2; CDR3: CASSEAWPGNQPQHF; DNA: TGTGCCAGCAGTGAAGCCTGGCCAGGGAATCAGCCCCAGCATTTT
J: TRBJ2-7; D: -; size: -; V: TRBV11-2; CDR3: CASRRLGPLYEQYF; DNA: TGTGCCAGCAGGAGACTAGGCCCCCTCTACGAGCAGTACTTC
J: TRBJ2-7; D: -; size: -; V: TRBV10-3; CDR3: CAIREGGTHYEQYF; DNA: TGTGCCATCAGGGAAGGCGGGACCCACTACGAGCAGTACTTC
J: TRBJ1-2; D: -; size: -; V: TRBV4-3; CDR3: CASSQGGDNYGYTF; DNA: TGCGCCAGCAGCCAAGGAGGGGATAACTATGGCTACACCTTC
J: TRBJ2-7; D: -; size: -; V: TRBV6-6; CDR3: CASSYVARHEQYF; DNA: TGTGCCAGCAGTTACGTGGCAAGGCACGAGCAGTACTTC
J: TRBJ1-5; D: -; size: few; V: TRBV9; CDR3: CASSVDPDNNSNKPQHF; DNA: TGTGCCAGCAGCGTAGACCCAGACAACAATAGCAATAAGCCCCAGCATTTT
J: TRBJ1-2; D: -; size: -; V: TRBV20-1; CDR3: CSARPDSYNYGYTF; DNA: TGCAGTGCTAGACCAGACTCCTATAACTATGGCTACACCTTC
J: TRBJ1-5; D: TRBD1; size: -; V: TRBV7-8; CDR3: CASSLDRGFNQPQHF; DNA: TGTGCCAGCAGCTTAGACAGGGGCTTCAATCAGCCCCAGCATTTT
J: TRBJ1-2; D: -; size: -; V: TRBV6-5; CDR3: CASSIDRFLPHPNYGYTF; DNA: TGTGCCAGCAGTATCGACAGGTTTCTCCCCCACCCTAACTATGGCTACACCTTC
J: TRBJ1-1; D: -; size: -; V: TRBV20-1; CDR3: CSARSKPNTEAFF; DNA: TGCAGTGCTAGAAGTAAGCCGAACACTGAAGCTTTCTTT
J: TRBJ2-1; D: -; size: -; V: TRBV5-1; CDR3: CASSSARIRDEQFF; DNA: TGCGCCAGCAGCTCTGCAAGGATTCGGGACGAGCAGTTCTTC
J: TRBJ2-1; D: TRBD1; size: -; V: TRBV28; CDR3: CASSRTGVSYNEQFF; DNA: TGTGCCAGCAGTAGGACAGGGGTCTCCTACAATGAGCAGTTCTTC
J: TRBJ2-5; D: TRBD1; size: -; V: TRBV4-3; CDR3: CASSQVGAGGAETQYF; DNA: TGCGCCAGCAGCCAAGTGGGAGCAGGGGGCGCCGAGACCCAGTACTTC
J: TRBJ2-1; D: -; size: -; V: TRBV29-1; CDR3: CSVSEISHGEQFF; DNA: TGCAGCGTTTCGGAAATTAGTCACGGTGAGCAGTTCTTC
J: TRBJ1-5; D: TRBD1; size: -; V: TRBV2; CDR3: CASTLTGGQPQHF; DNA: TGTGCCAGCACCCTGACAGGGGGACAGCCCCAGCATTTT
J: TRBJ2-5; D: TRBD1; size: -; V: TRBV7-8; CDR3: CASRTTGVETQYF; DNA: TGTGCCAGCAGAACAACAGGGGTAGAGACCCAGTACTTC
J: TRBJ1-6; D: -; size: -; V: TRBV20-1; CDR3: CSAGRTVNNSPLHF; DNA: TGCAGTGCTGGCCGGACGGTTAATAATTCACCCCTCCACTTT
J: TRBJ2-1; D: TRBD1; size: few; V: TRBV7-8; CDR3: CASSTPPGQGRYNEQFF; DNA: TGTGCCAGCAGCACGCCCCCGGGACAGGGGAGATACAATGAGCAGTTCTTC
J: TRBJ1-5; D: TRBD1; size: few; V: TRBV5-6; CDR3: CASSRVGQGNQPQHF; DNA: TGTGCCAGCAGCAGGGTAGGACAGGGGAATCAGCCCCAGCATTTT
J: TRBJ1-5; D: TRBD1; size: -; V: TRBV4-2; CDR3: CASSPLTGGAGNQPQHF; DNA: TGTGCCAGCAGCCCCTTGACAGGGGGCGCGGGCAATCAGCCCCAGCATTTT
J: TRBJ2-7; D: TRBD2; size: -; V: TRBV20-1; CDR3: CSASLTSGNNEQYF; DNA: TGCAGTGCTAGTCTGACTAGCGGGAACAATGAGCAGTACTTC
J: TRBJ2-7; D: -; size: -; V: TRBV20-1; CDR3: CSARASVPPYEQYF; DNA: TGCAGTGCTAGAGCCTCCGTACCCCCCTACGAGCAGTACTTC